The 27 T cell receptor beta chains reported below all come from one sample, sequenced in a study of OX40 agonist ivuxolimab in advanced cancers. The repertoire was sequenced with immunoSEQ multiplex PCR; TCRdb's copy has only in-frame clones and lacks some. The sample shows tens of thousands of clones, roughly 84% of them seen only once. The input for sequencing was CD4+ or CD8+ T cells sorted from blood, taken in a trial of the OX40 agonist ivuxolimab. The receptors come from an adult with an advanced solid tumor such as melanoma, head and neck, liver or kidney cancer.

The genes are TRBV5-5 and TRBJ2-1, with unresolved D. Trimming pared 4 bases from V and 15 bases from J, leaving 8 bases between. The CDR3 has 9 residues. In germline, CDR1 is SGHKS, CDR2 YYEKEE (reference sequence). CDR3 DNA: TGTGCCAGCAGCGACCTGGGGTTCTTC. This codes for CASSDLGFF.

CDR3 in DNA: TGTGCCAGCTCACCAAGAAACGGACTAAACTCCTACAATGAGCAGTTCTTC. Translation: CASSPRNGLNSYNEQFF. The chain employs TRBV18 and TRBJ2-1; TRBD2 might be the D (6 bases). CDR3 length: 17 residues. The germline V gene encodes CDR1 KGHSH and CDR2 LQKENI. Trimming took off 2 bases at V and 0 bases at J, with 14 bases between the two ends.

This clone was seen a few times. The chain uses TRBV6-6 and TRBJ2-7; D gene unclear. Looked up from germline, CDR1 is MNHNY and CDR2 is SVGAGI (reference sequence). The CDR3 consists of 12 residues. V was pared by 4 bases and J by 6 bases, with 10 bases between. In DNA, the CDR3 is TGTGCCAGCAGTTCGAACATGGGCGAGCAGTACTTC. Encoded protein: CASSSNMGEQYF.

V and J are TRBV13 and TRBJ2-1; D not resolved. CDR1 PRHDT and CDR2 FYEKMQ come from the germline V gene (reference sequence). The V end was cut by 1 base, the J end by 9 bases, with 4 bases between. The CDR3 totals 11 residues. CDR3 bases: TGTGCCAGCAGCTTAGAAGGTGAGCAGTTCTTC. The encoded protein is CASSLEGEQFF.

The rearrangement joins TRBV7-9 to TRBJ2-1; TRBD2 matches 8 bases. This CDR3 has 16 residues. V shed 1 base and J 6 bases; nucleotides not matched to a gene: 8. Germline lookup yields CDR1 SEHNR and CDR2 FQNEAQ (reference sequence). In DNA, the CDR3 is TGTGCCAGCAGCTTAGGGCCTAGCGGGTTTGGCAATGAGCAGTTCTTC. It yields the protein CASSLGPSGFGNEQFF.

V and J are TRBV7-6 and TRBJ2-2, with D possibly matching TRBD1 (5 bases). Germline V gives CDR1 SGHVS, CDR2 FNYEAQ. Trimming pared 1 base from V and 5 bases from J, leaving 14 bases between. This CDR3 has 16 residues. The CDR3 protein is CASSLGGTLRTGELFF. Written as DNA, the CDR3 is TGTGCCAGCAGCTTAGGGGGCACGTTAAGGACCGGGGAGCTGTTTTTT.

This chain uses TRBV28 with TRBJ2-1, with TRBD1 identical over 7 bases. The J segment lost 4 bases and the V segment lost 7 bases, leaving 7 bases of the junction unmatched. The CDR3 covers 14 residues. Germline CDR1 MDHEN, CDR2 SYDVKM. The CDR3 DNA follows: TGTGCCAGCACCGGTGGGACAGCTTACAATGAGCAGTTCTTC. Its translation: CASTGGTAYNEQFF.

This clone has only one observation. The V gene is TRBV18, the J gene TRBJ2-2; the match to TRBD1 covers 9 bases. This CDR3 spans 16 amino acids. After removal of 3 bases from V and 3 bases from J, the junction contained 5 bases not matched to a gene. Germline-derived CDR1 and CDR2 are KGHSH and LQKENI. Written as DNA, the CDR3 is TGTGCCAGCTCACCTCCGGGACAGGGTTACACCGGGGAGCTGTTTTTT. The encoded protein is CASSPPGQGYTGELFF. The variable domain in full, completed from reference TRBV18 and TRBJ2-2, reads NAGVMQNPRHLVRRRGQEARLRCSPMKGHSHVYWYRQLPEEGLKFMVYLQKENIIDESGMPKERFSAEFPKEGPSILRIQQVVRGDSAAYFCASSPPGQGYTGELFFGEGSRLTVL.

The chain uses TRBV19 and TRBJ2-6; D gene ambiguous. Germline CDR1 and CDR2: LNHDA and SQIVND (reference sequence). With 6 bases removed from V and 2 bases from J, the gap between germline ends came to 11 bases. The CDR3 loop spans 15 amino acids. CDR3 in amino acids: CASSSWVAGANVLTF. CDR3 DNA sequence: TGTGCCAGTAGCTCGTGGGTTGCTGGGGCCAACGTCCTGACTTTC. The full variable domain, rest sourced from reference TRBV19 and TRBJ2-6, is DGGITQSPKYLFRKEGQNVTLSCEQNLNHDAMYWYRQDPGQGLRLIYYSQIVNDFQKGDIAEGYSVSREKKESFPLTVTSAQKNPTAFYLCASSSWVAGANVLTFGAGSRLTVL.

This clone showed up just once. The V gene is TRBV7-9, the J gene TRBJ2-5; D may match TRBD1 or TRBD2 (5 bases each). Trimming took off 4 bases at V and 5 bases at J, with 17 bases between the two ends. In germline, CDR1 is SEHNR, CDR2 FQNEAQ (reference sequence). The CDR3 totals 15 residues. The CDR3 bases are TGTGCCAGCAGCTCGCATCGAGGGACGTCGGAGACCCAGTACTTC. It codes for CASSSHRGTSETQYF.

This clone was detected a few times. The chain has TRBV2 and TRBJ1-5; TRBD1 agrees at 7 bases. The CDR3 consists of 13 residues. V lost 6 bases, J lost 7 bases, and 6 bases stayed unmatched. Germline V gene data show CDR1 as SNHLY and CDR2 as FYNNEI. CDR3 protein: CASSVTGKQPQHF. The CDR3 bases are TGTGCCAGCAGCGTGACAGGGAAACAGCCCCAGCATTTT.

The chain joins TRBV15 to TRBJ1-1, with 7 nucleotides matching TRBD1. Trimming removed 4 bases from V and 1 base from J; junction bases left unmatched: 3. This CDR3 region has 14 residues. CDR1 LNHNV and CDR2 YYDKDF come from the germline V gene (reference sequence). The CDR3 spells CATSTRQGNTEAFF. CDR3 sequence (DNA): TGTGCCACCAGCACCAGACAGGGGAACACTGAAGCTTTCTTT.

This clone was recorded a few times. The gene calls are TRBV4-1 and TRBJ1-1, with D hard to call. CDR1 MGHRA and CDR2 YSYEKL come from the germline V gene. Deletions cut 0 bases from V and 7 bases from J, with 12 bases between. This CDR3 spans 14 amino acids. CDR3 nucleotides: TGCGCCAGCAGCCAAGATCTTTCCTGGGGTGAAGCTTTCTTT. This sequence encodes CASSQDLSWGEAFF.

This chain uses TRBV19 with TRBJ2-3; TRBD2 agrees at 9 bases. The length of the CDR3 is 15 residues. Trimming cost V 2 bases and J 4 bases; bases outside gene matches: 4. Germline loops: CDR1 LNHDA, CDR2 SQIVND (reference sequence). In DNA form, the CDR3 reads TGTGCCAGTAGTATAATAGCGGGAGTATCAGATACGCAGTATTTT. Protein: CASSIIAGVSDTQYF.

This clone has just a few counts. This chain joins TRBV7-3 and TRBJ2-7; D unresolved. The germline CDR1 and CDR2 sequences are SGHTA and FQGTGA. The V end was cut by 2 bases, the J end by 5 bases, with 10 bases between. The CDR3 has 13 amino acids. The CDR3 DNA reads as TGTGCCAGCAGCTTACGGGCGGACCACGAGCAGTACTTC. Translation gives CASSLRADHEQYF.

This rearrangement joins TRBV5-1 to TRBJ2-7; a weak D match, TRBD2 (6 bases). V lost 0 bases to trimming and J lost 6 bases, with 13 bases between them. The CDR3 has 14 residues. Germline V gene data show CDR1 as SGHRS and CDR2 as YFSETQ. The CDR3, as DNA: TGCGCCAGCAGCTTGGGCGGGGCTGGCTTCGAGCAGTACTTC. Translation gives CASSLGGAGFEQYF.

This rearrangement joins TRBV5-4 to TRBJ2-3; D not resolved. The CDR3 has 13 amino acids. V was clipped by 2 bases and J by 3 bases, with 7 bases between them. The germline gives CDR1 SGHNT, CDR2 YYREEE (reference sequence). In DNA, the CDR3 is TGTGCCAGCAGCTTCGACCTGACAGATACGCAGTATTTT. Protein sequence: CASSFDLTDTQYF.

The chain combines TRBV6-5 with TRBJ1-1; possibly TRBD1 for D (5 bases). The CDR3 contains 12 residues. Germline CDR1 MNHEY, CDR2 SVGAGI. The germline V and J ends were trimmed by 5 bases and 4 bases, with 8 bases remaining between them. CDR3: CASSHQGTEAFF. In DNA form, the CDR3 reads TGTGCCAGCAGTCACCAGGGCACTGAAGCTTTCTTT.

This sequence joins TRBV11-2 and TRBJ2-2; D gene uncertain. CDR1 is SGHAT, CDR2 FQNNGV, per germline. V lost 0 bases and J lost 7, with 9 bases in between. The CDR3 consists of 14 residues. The CDR3 bases are TGTGCCAGCAGCTTAGACACTTGGGGCGGGGAGCTGTTTTTT. Residues: CASSLDTWGGELFF.

This clone was recorded a few times. This sequence joins TRBV9 and TRBJ2-7, with D unclear. V gave up 0 bases and J gave up 3 bases, with 10 bases separating them. Germline values: CDR1 SGDLS, CDR2 YYNGEE. The CDR3 loop spans 14 amino acids. CDR3 in DNA: TGTGCCAGCAGCGTAGGTGGATCCGACTACGAGCAGTACTTC. This codes for CASSVGGSDYEQYF.

The chain combines TRBV7-2 with TRBJ2-7, with 8 bases that match TRBD1. The CDR3 extends over 17 amino acids. Looked up from germline, CDR1 is SGHTA and CDR2 is FQGNSA. With 0 bases clipped from V and 11 bases from J, the junction kept 18 bases outside the gene matches. CDR3 residues: CASSLAGTGGWGNRKYF. For the CDR3, the DNA is TGTGCCAGCAGCTTAGCCGGGACAGGTGGCTGGGGAAATCGAAAGTACTTC.

The V gene is TRBV28, the J gene TRBJ2-7, with 12 bases matching TRBD2. The V and J ends lost 7 bases and 3 bases, in that order; junction bases with no gene match: 7. Germline CDR1 and CDR2: MDHEN and SYDVKM. The CDR3 length is 15 residues. The CDR3 region has the DNA TGTGCCAGCACCCTGAGGACTAGCGGGAACTACGAGCAGTACTTC. It encodes CASTLRTSGNYEQYF.

The CDR3 spells CASSLVGGLVYNEQFF. The DNA for the CDR3 is TGTGCCAGCAGCTTGGTAGGGGGACTAGTGTACAATGAGCAGTTCTTC. J is TRBJ2-1 and V is TRBV5-4; 8 positions match TRBD2. After removal of 0 bases from V and 4 bases from J, the junction contained 6 bases not matched to a gene. Germline CDR1 reads SGHNT; CDR2 reads YYREEE (reference sequence). The CDR3 loop spans 16 amino acids.

The chain combines TRBV1 with TRBJ2-1; no DNA check was done on the table's D call, TRBD2. TRBV1 is labeled a pseudogene. The CDR3 is made up of 15 amino acids. CDR3 protein: CTSSQTGTSVIEQFF. The CDR3 coding sequence is TGCACCAGCAGCCAGACCGGGACTAGCGTTATTGAGCAGTTCTTC.

The chain is built from TRBV28 and TRBJ2-3, with 10 bases identical to TRBD2. The germline V gene has CDR1 MDHEN and CDR2 SYDVKM. V lost 6 bases and J lost 2; bases outside the gene matches: 2. This CDR3 has 14 residues. The CDR3 nucleotides are TGTGCCAGCAGACTAGCGGGACCCACAGATACGCAGTATTTT. The encoded protein is CASRLAGPTDTQYF. The variable domain in full, completed from reference TRBV28 and TRBJ2-3, reads DVKVTQSSRYLVKRTGEKVFLECVQDMDHENMFWYRQDPGLGLRLIYFSYDVKMKEKGDIPEGYSVSREKKERFSLILESASTNQTSMYLCASRLAGPTDTQYFGPGTRLTVL.

This clone turned up a few times. The CDR3 loop reads CASSSKGYTF. Written as DNA, the CDR3 is TGTGCCAGCAGTTCAAAGGGCTACACCTTC. The V gene is TRBV28, the J gene TRBJ1-2; no clear D gene. There are 10 residues in the CDR3. Germline V CDR1 and CDR2: MDHEN, SYDVKM. V was clipped by 4 bases and J by 8 bases, with 5 bases between them.

The CDR3 nucleotides read TGCGCCAGCAGCCTGAGCGGGAAGTCAGATGAGCAGTTCTTC. Translated: CASSLSGKSDEQFF. The rearrangement joins TRBV4-1 to TRBJ2-1, with TRBD2 matching over 7 bases. The V gene's germline CDR1 is MGHRA and CDR2 YSYEKL. Trimming at V came to 4 bases and at J to 8 bases, leaving 8 bases not matched to a gene. The CDR3 extends over 14 amino acids.